This T cell receptor beta chain was retrieved from a study of OX40 agonist ivuxolimab in advanced cancers. Across the whole study: Patients were dosed intravenously with ivuxolimab at 0.01 to 10 mg/kg every 2 weeks. Participants, 70% to 90% male, averaged around 60 years of age, ranging from roughly 23 to 90. Study-wide points: More expanded clones were found, on average, in CD8+ than in CD4+ T cells.

Assay used: immunoSEQ multiplex PCR; TCRdb lists only in-frame clones, some missing. This sample has 45,000 or so clones, with around 83% found just once. V gave up 3 bases and J gave up 7 bases, with 13 bases separating them. Germline V gives CDR1 LNHNV, CDR2 YYDKDF (reference sequence). The CDR3 contains 15 residues. A note on this clone: The antigen is not known.

Baseline was the first blood sampling point, followed by cycle 4 day 1 and cycle 7 day 1. The sequence came from an adult with an advanced solid tumor such as melanoma, head and neck, liver or kidney cancer. Material: CD4+ or CD8+ T cells sorted from blood, obtained in a trial of the OX40 agonist ivuxolimab. The genes are TRBV15 and TRBJ1-6; D ambiguous. This CDR3 reads CATSSKWGSNSPLHF. CDR3 coding DNA: TGTGCCACCAGCAGTAAGTGGGGAAGCAATTCACCCCTCCACTTT. Using reference TRBV15 and TRBJ1-6 for the parts outside the CDR3, the full variable domain is DAMVIQNPRYQVTQFGKPVTLSCSQTLNHNVMYWYQQKSSQAPKLLFHYYDKDFNNEADTPDNFQSRRPNTSFCFLDIRSPGLGDTAMYLCATSSKWGSNSPLHFGNGTRLTVT.